The present TCR beta chain was sequenced within a study of regulatory T cells in long-lasting Graves disease. Whole-study findings and limits: Persistent patients had more shared public clonotypes (around 2,800) than new patients (about 880). Persistent Graves' patients showed a TCR diversity that was lower than that of newly diagnosed ones.

As for time point: persistent/refractory GD, antithyroid drugs over 5 years with positive TRAb. PBMCs provided the RNA from which the TCR library was made. iRepertoire HTBI primers and Arm-PCR of CDR3 regions built TCR beta libraries. Per the original methods: Samples jointly harbored fewer than 70 TRBV and 14 TRBJ segments. Each CDR3 protein gets one entry after TCRdb re-called the multiplex PCR reads with MiXCR. It is TCRdb's table, rather than the study itself, that gives the V and J calls and clone size. The sample lists some 420,000 distinct CDR3 sequences, about 22% occurring once. V lost 5 bases, J lost 6 bases, and 11 bases lay in between. CDR3 length equals 13 residues. Germline V gives CDR1 SGHAT, CDR2 FQDESV (reference sequence). This clonotype appeared a few times. The antigen remains unidentified.

The V and J genes are TRBV11-1 and TRBJ2-1; no reliable D call. The input for sequencing was peripheral blood mononuclear cells (PBMCs), taken when the disease was refractory, from a patient treated with antithyroid drugs. The sequence was obtained from a female donor with Graves disease. CDR3 coding DNA: TGTGCCAGCAGCCTCACCCCGGGCAATGAGCAGTTCTTC. Translated: CASSLTPGNEQFF.